This TCR beta chain was recovered during a study of T cells after yellow fever vaccination. General observations from the study: Faster peaking, at day 5 versus 15, marked a secondary response that was weaker. Highly abundant clonotypes carried over from the bulk population could end up in FACS-sorted repertoires as contaminants. A small proportion of clonotypes was detected in both the CD4 and CD8 compartments. Most primary-vaccination clones reappeared after the booster (about 96% CD4, about 88% CD8).

One entry per CDR3 protein results from TCRdb running MiXCR on the 5' RACE reads. The sample lists over 250,000 distinct CDR3 sequences, roughly 4.3% seen once, with approximately 23% in the top ten. Per germline, CDR1 MGHRA and CDR2 YSYEKL. The CDR3 is 15 residues long. V lost 0 bases and J 7 bases, leaving 12 bases between the germline ends. This clonotype was observed a handful of times. The antigen is not known. The source was PBMCs, collected 5 days after the yellow fever booster vaccination. The TCR originated in a young man who received the YFV17D yellow fever vaccine. J is TRBJ2-2 and V is TRBV4-1, with no clear D. CDR3 amino acids: CASSQEPARVGELFF. In nucleotides, the CDR3 is TGCGCCAGCAGCCAAGAGCCCGCCCGGGTCGGGGAGCTGTTTTTT.